The source of this T cell receptor (beta chain) is a study of response to subunit inactivated influenza vaccine. Each CDR3 protein gets one entry after TCRdb re-called the RT-PCR reads with MiXCR. The table includes hundreds of thousands of distinct CDR3 sequences, less than 15% detected once. Whole-study results and caveats: Seasonal influenza vaccination, on each occasion, was suggested by the authors to recruit few new T cells.

Germline V CDR1 and CDR2: SGDLS, YYNGEE. There are 21 residues in the CDR3. V was pared by 4 bases and J by 5 bases, with 26 bases of the junction left unmatched. Points on this clonotype: The antigen remains undetermined.

The input for sequencing was PBMCs from blood, taken 14 to 15 days before vaccination. V usage is TRBV9 and J usage is TRBJ2-5; TRBD1 matches at 10 bases. This TCR derives from a man aged 45-65 years who received an inactivated influenza vaccine. The CDR3 is CASSRGHIVGTGERGGETQYF. CDR3 in DNA: TGTGCCAGCAGCCGGGGACACATTGTGGGGACAGGGGAACGGGGCGGGGAGACCCAGTACTTC.